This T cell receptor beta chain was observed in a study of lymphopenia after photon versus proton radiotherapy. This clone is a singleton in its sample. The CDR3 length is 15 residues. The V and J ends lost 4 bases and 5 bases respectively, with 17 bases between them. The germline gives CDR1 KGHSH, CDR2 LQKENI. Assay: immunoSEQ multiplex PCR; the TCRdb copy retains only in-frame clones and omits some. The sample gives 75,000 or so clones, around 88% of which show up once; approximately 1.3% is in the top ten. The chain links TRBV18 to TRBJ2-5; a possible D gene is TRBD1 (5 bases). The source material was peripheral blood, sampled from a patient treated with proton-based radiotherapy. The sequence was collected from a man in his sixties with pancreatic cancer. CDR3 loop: CASSQRRAKRETQYF. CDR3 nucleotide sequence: TGTGCCAGCTCACAACGCAGGGCAAAAAGGGAGACCCAGTACTTC. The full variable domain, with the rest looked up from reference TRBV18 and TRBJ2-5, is NAGVMQNPRHLVRRRGQEARLRCSPMKGHSHVYWYRQLPEEGLKFMVYLQKENIIDESGMPKERFSAEFPKEGPSILRIQQVVRGDSAAYFCASSQRRAKRETQYFGPGTRLLVL.